The rows below give T cell receptor beta chains drawn from one sample of a study of Ad26.COV2.S vaccination and SARS-CoV-2 variants. Produced via immunoSEQ multiplex PCR; TCRdb's table is partial and in-frame only. In the table there are 300,000 to 350,000 clones, around 81% of which are singletons. Sequenced material: peripheral blood, taken in a trial of Ad26.COV2.S vaccine versus placebo. The receptors come from a person aged 18 to 65 who received the Ad26.COV2.S COVID-19 vaccine or a placebo. The CDR3 runs from the conserved cysteine through the conserved F or W. A D gene is named only where the DNA matches it firmly. Clone size is stated in some rows and not others, as once, few, many or a class when expanded.

j_call clone_size v_call d_call cdr3_aa cdr3_nt
TRBJ1-6 once TRBV7-3 - CASSQQGRGFNSPLHF TGTGCCAGCAGCCAACAAGGCAGGGGCTTTAATTCACCCCTCCACTTT
TRBJ2-7 - TRBV28 TRBD1 CASSPDRGYEQYF TGTGCCAGCAGTCCCGACAGGGGCTACGAGCAGTACTTC
TRBJ2-5 - TRBV4-2 - CASSQAGLRDPDQETQYF TGTGCCAGCAGCCAAGCGGGTTTGAGGGACCCCGACCAAGAGACCCAGTACTTC
TRBJ2-7 - TRBV7-9 - CASSSGDRSYEQYF TGTGCCAGCAGCTCCGGGGACCGGTCCTACGAGCAGTACTTC
TRBJ2-7 few TRBV13 TRBD1 CASSFQGDEQYF TGTGCCAGCAGCTTTCAGGGGGACGAGCAGTACTTC
TRBJ1-6 - TRBV19 - CASSLPLRAPPTPLHF TGTGCCAGTAGTTTGCCCCTCAGGGCACCACCGACACCCCTCCACTTT
TRBJ2-2 - TRBV27 - CASSLYGGGTGELFF TGTGCCAGCAGTTTATACGGGGGTGGCACCGGGGAGCTGTTTTTT
TRBJ1-5 few TRBV28 - CASTPTTGKVMQPQHF TGTGCCAGTACTCCGACCACAGGGAAAGTGATGCAGCCCCAGCATTTT
TRBJ2-3 - TRBV5-1 TRBD2 CASSPLAGGTDTQYF TGCGCCAGCAGCCCCCTAGCGGGGGGGACAGATACGCAGTATTTT
TRBJ2-7 - TRBV6-5 - CASSSRIRPYEQYF TGTGCCAGCAGTTCTCGGATCAGACCCTACGAGCAGTACTTC
TRBJ1-1 - TRBV5-1 - CASSNSVDTEAFF TGCGCCAGCAGCAACAGTGTCGACACTGAAGCTTTCTTT
TRBJ2-3 once TRBV5-1 TRBD2 CASSLGTLAPYGTDTQYF TGCGCCAGCAGCTTGGGAACACTAGCGCCCTACGGCACAGATACGCAGTATTTT
TRBJ1-3 - TRBV6-4 - CASSDEGDISGNTIYF TGTGCCAGCAGTGACGAGGGGGATATATCTGGAAACACCATATATTTT
TRBJ1-1 - TRBV12-3/TRBV12-4 - CASSLKGDTEAFF TGTGCCAGCAGTTTGAAGGGAGACACTGAAGCTTTCTTT